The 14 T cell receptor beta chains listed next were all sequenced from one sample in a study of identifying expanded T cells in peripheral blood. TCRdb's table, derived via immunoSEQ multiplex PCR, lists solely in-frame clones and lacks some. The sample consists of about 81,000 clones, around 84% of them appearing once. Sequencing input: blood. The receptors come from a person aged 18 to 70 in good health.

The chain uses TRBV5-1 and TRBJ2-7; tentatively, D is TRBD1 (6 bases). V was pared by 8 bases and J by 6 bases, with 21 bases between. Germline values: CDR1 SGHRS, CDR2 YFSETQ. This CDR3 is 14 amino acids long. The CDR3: CASTTGISTAEQYF. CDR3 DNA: TGCGCCAGTACCACAGGGATCTCGACAGCCGAGCAGTACTTC.

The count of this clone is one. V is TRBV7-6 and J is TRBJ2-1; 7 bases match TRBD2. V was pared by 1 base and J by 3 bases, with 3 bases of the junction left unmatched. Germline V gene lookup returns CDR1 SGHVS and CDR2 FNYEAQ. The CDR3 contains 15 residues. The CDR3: CASSLGPSGYNEQFF. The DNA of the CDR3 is TGTGCCAGCAGCTTAGGTCCTAGCGGCTACAATGAGCAGTTCTTC.

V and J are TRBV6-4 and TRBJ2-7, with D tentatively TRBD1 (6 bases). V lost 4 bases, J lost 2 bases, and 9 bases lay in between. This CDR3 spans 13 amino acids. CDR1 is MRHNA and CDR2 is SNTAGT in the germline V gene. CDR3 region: CASSVTGPYEQYF. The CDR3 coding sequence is TGTGCCAGCAGTGTAACAGGGCCCTACGAGCAGTACTTC.

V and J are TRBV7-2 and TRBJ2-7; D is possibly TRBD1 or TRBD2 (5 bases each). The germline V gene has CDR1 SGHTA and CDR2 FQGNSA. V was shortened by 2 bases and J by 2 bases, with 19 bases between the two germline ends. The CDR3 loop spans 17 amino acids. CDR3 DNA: TGTGCCAGCAGCTTACGGGGACGCCGGGACCTAACCTACGAGCAGTACTTC. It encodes CASSLRGRRDLTYEQYF.

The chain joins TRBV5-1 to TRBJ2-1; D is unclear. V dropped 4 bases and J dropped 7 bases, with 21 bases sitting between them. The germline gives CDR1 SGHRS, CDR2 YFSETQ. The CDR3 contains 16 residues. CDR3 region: CASSPTSGGLVNEQFF. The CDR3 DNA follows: TGCGCCAGCAGCCCCACGTCCGGTGGGTTGGTAAATGAGCAGTTCTTC.

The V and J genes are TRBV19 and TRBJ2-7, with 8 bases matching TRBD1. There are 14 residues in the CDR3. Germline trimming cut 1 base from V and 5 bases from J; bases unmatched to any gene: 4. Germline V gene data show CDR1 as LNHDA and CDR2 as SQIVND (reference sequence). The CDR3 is CASSIGRGLNEQYF. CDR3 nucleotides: TGTGCCAGTAGTATAGGCAGGGGGCTCAACGAGCAGTACTTC. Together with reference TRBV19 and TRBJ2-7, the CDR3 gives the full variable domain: DGGITQSPKYLFRKEGQNVTLSCEQNLNHDAMYWYRQDPGQGLRLIYYSQIVNDFQKGDIAEGYSVSREKKESFPLTVTSAQKNPTAFYLCASSIGRGLNEQYFGPGTRLTVT.

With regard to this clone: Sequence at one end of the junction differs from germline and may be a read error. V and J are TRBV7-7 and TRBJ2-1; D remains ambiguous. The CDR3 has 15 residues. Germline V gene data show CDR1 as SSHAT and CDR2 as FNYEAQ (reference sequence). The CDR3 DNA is TGTGCTAGCAGTCTCACGGTCACCCCCTACAATGAGCAGTTCTTC. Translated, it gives CASSLTVTPYNEQFF.

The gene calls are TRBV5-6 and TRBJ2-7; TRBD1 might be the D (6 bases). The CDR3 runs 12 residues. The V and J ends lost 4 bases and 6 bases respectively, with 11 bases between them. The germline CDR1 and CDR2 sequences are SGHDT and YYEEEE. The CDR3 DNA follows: TGTGCCAGCAGCCGACAGGTTCTCGAGCAGTACTTC. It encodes CASSRQVLEQYF. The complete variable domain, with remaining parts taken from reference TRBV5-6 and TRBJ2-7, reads DAGVTQSPTHLIKTRGQQVTLRCSPKSGHDTVSWYQQALGQGPQFIFQYYEEEERQRGNFPDRFSGHQFPNYSSELNVNALLLGDSALYLCASSRQVLEQYFGPGTRLTVT.

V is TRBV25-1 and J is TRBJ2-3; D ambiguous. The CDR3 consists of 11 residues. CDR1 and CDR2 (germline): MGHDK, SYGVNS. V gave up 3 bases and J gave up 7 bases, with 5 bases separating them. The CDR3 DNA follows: TGTGCCAGCAGTGAGGAGAATACGCAGTATTTT. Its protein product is CASSEENTQYF. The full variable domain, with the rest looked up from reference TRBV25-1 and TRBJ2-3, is EADIYQTPRYLVIGTGKKITLECSQTMGHDKMYWYQQDPGMELHLIHYSYGVNSTEKGDLSSESTVSRIRTEHFPLTLESARPSHTSQYLCASSEENTQYFGPGTRLTVL.

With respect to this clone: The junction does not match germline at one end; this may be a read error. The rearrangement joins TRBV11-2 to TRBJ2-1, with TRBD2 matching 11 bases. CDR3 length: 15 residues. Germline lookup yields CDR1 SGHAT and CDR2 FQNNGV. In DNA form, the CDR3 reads TGTGCCAGCAGTTTAGGGACTAGCGGTACGCATGAGCAGTTCTTC. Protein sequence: CASSLGTSGTHEQFF.

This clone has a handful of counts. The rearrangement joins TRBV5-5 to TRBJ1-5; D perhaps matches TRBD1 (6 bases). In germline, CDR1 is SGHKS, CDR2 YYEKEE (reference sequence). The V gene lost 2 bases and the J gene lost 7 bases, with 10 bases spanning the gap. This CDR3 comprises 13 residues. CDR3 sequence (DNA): TGTGCCAGCAGCTTACAGGGCGGGCAGCCCCAGCATTTT. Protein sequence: CASSLQGGQPQHF.

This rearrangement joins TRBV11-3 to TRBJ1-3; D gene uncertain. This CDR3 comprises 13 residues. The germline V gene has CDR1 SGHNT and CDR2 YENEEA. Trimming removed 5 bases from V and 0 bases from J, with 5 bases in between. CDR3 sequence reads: CASSHISGNTIYF. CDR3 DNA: TGTGCCAGCAGCCATATCTCTGGAAACACCATATATTTT.

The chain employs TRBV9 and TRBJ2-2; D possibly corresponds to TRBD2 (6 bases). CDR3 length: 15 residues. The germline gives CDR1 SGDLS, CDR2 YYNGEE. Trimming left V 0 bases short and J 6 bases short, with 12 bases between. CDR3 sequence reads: CASSVAGALAGELFF. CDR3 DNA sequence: TGTGCCAGCAGCGTAGCGGGAGCCCTCGCCGGGGAGCTGTTTTTT.

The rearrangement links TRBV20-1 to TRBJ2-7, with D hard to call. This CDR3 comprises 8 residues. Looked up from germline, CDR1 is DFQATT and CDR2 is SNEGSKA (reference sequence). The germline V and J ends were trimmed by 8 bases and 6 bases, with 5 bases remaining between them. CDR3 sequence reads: CSRSEQYF. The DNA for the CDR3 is TGCAGTCGTAGCGAGCAGTACTTC.